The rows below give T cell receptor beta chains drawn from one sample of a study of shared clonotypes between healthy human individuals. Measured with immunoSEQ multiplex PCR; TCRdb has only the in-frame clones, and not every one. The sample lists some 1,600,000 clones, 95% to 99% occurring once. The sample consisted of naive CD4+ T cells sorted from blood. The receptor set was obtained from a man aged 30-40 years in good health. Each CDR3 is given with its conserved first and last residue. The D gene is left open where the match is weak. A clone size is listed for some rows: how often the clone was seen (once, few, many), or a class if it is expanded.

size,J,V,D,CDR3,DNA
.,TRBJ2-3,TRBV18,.,CASSLITRPSTDTQYF,TGTGCCAGCTCACTGATTACAAGACCTAGCACAGATACGCAGTATTTT
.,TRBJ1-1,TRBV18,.,CASSPLGRRDTEAFF,TGTGCCAGCTCACCACTTGGTCGAAGGGACACTGAAGCTTTCTTT
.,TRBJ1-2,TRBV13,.,CASSPNGGRHYGYTF,TGTGCCAGCAGCCCGAACGGGGGGAGACACTATGGCTACACCTTC
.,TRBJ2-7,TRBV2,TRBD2,CASGGDSGYEQYF,TGTGCCAGCGGGGGGGACTCGGGGTACGAGCAGTACTTC
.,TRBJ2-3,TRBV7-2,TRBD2,CASSVLEGLAGNTDTQYF,TGTGCCAGCAGCGTTTTGGAGGGACTAGCGGGAAACACAGATACGCAGTATTTT
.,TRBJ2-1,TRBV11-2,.,CASSLTRTYNEQFF,TGTGCCAGCAGCTTGACGCGAACCTACAATGAGCAGTTCTTC
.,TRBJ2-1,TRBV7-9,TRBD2,CASSLGGLAASYNEQFF,TGTGCCAGCAGCTTAGGAGGACTAGCGGCATCCTACAATGAGCAGTTCTTC
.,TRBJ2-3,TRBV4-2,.,CASSQVMDTQYF,TGTGCCAGCAGCCAAGTTATGGATACGCAGTATTTT
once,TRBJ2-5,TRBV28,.,CASSWRGGKETQYF,TGTGCCAGCAGTTGGAGGGGGGGGAAGGAGACCCAGTACTTC
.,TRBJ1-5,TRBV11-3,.,CASSLETGNQPQHF,TGTGCCAGCAGCTTAGAAACAGGAAATCAGCCCCAGCATTTT
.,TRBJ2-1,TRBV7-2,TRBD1,CASRPRTGSYNEQFF,TGTGCCAGCAGGCCTAGGACAGGCTCCTACAATGAGCAGTTCTTC
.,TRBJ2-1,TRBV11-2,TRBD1,CASSSLYRDRGNEQFF,TGTGCCAGCAGCTCCCTCTACCGGGACAGGGGGAATGAGCAGTTCTTC
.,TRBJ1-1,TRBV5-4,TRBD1,CASSLAGGGGTEAFF,TGTGCCAGCAGCTTGGCAGGGGGCGGGGGCACTGAAGCTTTCTTT
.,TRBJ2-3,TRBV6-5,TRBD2,CASSPSGTGTDTQYF,TGTGCCAGCAGCCCTAGCGGGACTGGCACAGATACGCAGTATTTT
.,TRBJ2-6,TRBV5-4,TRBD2,CASNPASGSDGANVLTF,TGTGCCTCCAACCCGGCTAGCGGGAGTGATGGGGCCAACGTCCTGACTTTC
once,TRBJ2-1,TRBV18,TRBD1,CASSARQGLNEQFF,TGTGCCAGCTCAGCGAGACAGGGTTTGAATGAGCAGTTCTTC
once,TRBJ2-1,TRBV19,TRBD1,CASRPIDRGMGDEQFF,TGTGCCAGTAGGCCTATTGACAGGGGAATGGGCGATGAGCAGTTCTTC
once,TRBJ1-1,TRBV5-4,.,CASSPRHTGGPAGTEAFF,TGTGCCAGCAGCCCCCGCCACACAGGAGGGCCAGCCGGCACTGAAGCTTTCTTT
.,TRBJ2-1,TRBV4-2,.,CASSQALSGGFSQMNEQFF,TGTGCCAGCAGCCAAGCTCTTAGTGGGGGCTTCTCCCAGATGAATGAGCAGTTCTTC
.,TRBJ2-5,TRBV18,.,CASSPIRDVKETQYF,TGTGCCAGCTCACCAATAAGGGATGTTAAGGAGACCCAGTACTTC
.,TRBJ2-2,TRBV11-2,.,CASSINYPTGKFGELFF,TGTGCCAGCAGCATAAATTACCCCACTGGTAAATTCGGGGAGCTGTTTTTT
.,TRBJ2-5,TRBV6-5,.,CASSSYGETAVETQYF,TGTGCCAGCAGTTCATACGGGGAAACAGCAGTGGAGACCCAGTACTTC
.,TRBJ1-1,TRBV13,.,CASSTQGREAFF,TGTGCCAGCAGCACCCAGGGAAGAGAAGCTTTCTTT
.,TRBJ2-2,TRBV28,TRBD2,CASSRVSGIHTGELFF,TGTGCCAGCAGTCGAGTAAGCGGGATTCACACCGGGGAGCTGTTTTTT
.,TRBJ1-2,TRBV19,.,CASREQGGYGYTF,TGTGCCAGTAGAGAACAGGGAGGGTATGGCTACACCTTC
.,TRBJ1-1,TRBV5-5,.,CASSRGSFMNTEAFF,TGTGCCAGCAGCAGAGGAAGCTTCATGAACACTGAAGCTTTCTTT
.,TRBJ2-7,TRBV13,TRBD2,CASSLESWGTSGSNEQYF,TGTGCCAGCAGCTTAGAGTCTTGGGGCACTAGCGGGAGTAACGAGCAGTACTTC
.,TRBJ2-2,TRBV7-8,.,CASRILNTGELFF,TGTGCCAGCAGGATTCTGAACACCGGGGAGCTGTTTTTT
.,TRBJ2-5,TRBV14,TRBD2,CASSQGGRPTGETQYF,TGTGCCAGCAGCCAAGGCGGGAGGCCCACCGGGGAGACCCAGTACTTC
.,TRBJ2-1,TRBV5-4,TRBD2,CASSFSGRPNEQFF,TGTGCCAGCAGCTTTAGCGGGAGGCCAAATGAGCAGTTCTTC
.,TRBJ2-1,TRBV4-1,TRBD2,CASSQDNPRLAGGSNEQFF,TGCGCCAGCAGCCAAGATAACCCCCGCCTAGCGGGAGGGAGCAATGAGCAGTTCTTC
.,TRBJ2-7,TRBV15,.,CATSRRQVSEQYF,TGTGCCACCAGCAGACGACAGGTGAGCGAGCAGTACTTC
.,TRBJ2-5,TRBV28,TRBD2,CASCRGTSGPRETQYF,TGTGCCAGCTGTCGTGGGACTAGCGGGCCTCGGGAGACCCAGTACTTC
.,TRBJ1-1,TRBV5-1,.,CASSFSRVNTEAFF,TGCGCCAGCAGCTTTTCCAGGGTGAACACTGAAGCTTTCTTT
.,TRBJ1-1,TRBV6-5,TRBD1,CASNEPGQGRTEAFF,TGTGCCAGCAACGAACCTGGACAGGGAAGGACTGAAGCTTTCTTT
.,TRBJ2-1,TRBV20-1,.,CSADLGAEQFF,TGCAGTGCCGACCTCGGGGCAGAGCAGTTCTTC
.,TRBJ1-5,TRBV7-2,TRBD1,CASSPRETGASQPQHF,TGTGCCAGCAGCCCTAGGGAGACAGGGGCGAGTCAGCCCCAGCATTTT
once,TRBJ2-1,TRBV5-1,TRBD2,CASSSGIAGTLYNEQFF,TGCGCCAGCAGCTCCGGAATAGCGGGAACCCTCTACAATGAGCAGTTCTTC
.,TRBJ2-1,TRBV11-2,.,CASSLAVARDEQFF,TGTGCCAGCAGCTTAGCCGTGGCGCGCGATGAGCAGTTCTTC
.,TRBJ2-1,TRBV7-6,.,CASSSYRSNEQFF,TGTGCCAGCAGTTCCTACAGGAGTAATGAGCAGTTCTTC
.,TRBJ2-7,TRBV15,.,CATSRVLGASIEQYF,TGTGCCACCAGCAGGGTCTTGGGGGCTTCGATCGAGCAGTACTTC
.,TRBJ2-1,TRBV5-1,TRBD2,CASSLAWPGGLGSVYEQFF,TGCGCCAGCAGCTTGGCCTGGCCTGGGGGACTAGGAAGCGTCTATGAGCAGTTCTTC
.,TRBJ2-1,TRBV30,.,CAWSPPCIGSLCNEQFF,TGTGCCTGGAGTCCCCCATGCATCGGGAGCCTTTGCAATGAGCAGTTCTTC
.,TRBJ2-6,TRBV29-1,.,CSVVAGPSGANVLTF,TGCAGCGTTGTGGCGGGACCCTCTGGGGCCAACGTCCTGACTTTC
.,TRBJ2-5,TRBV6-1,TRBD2,CASSSTGTSKETQYF,TGTGCCAGCAGCTCCACTGGGACTAGCAAAGAGACCCAGTACTTC
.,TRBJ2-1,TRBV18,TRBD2,CASSPLSGRISSNEQFF,TGTGCCAGCTCACCACTGAGCGGGAGGATTTCAAGCAATGAGCAGTTCTTC
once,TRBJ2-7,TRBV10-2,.,CASSESTGRSHEQYF,TGCGCCAGCAGTGAGTCGACTGGCAGGTCCCACGAGCAGTACTTC
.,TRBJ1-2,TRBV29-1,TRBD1,CSVGDSWAPGYTF,TGCAGCGTTGGGGACAGTTGGGCCCCTGGCTACACCTTC
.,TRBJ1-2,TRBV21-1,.,CASRSREDRDENYGYTF,TGTGCCAGCAGGAGCAGGGAGGACAGGGACGAAAACTATGGCTACACCTTC
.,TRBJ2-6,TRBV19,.,CASSTLSGANVLTF,TGTGCCAGTAGTACCCTATCTGGGGCCAACGTCCTGACTTTC
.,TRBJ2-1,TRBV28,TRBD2,CASSFIAGFVNEQFF,TGTGCCAGCAGTTTTATAGCGGGATTCGTCAATGAGCAGTTCTTC
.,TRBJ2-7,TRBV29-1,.,CSVESRLGGEQYF,TGCAGCGTTGAATCACGGCTGGGCGGCGAGCAGTACTTC
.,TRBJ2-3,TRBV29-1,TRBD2,CSVSLAGVADTQYF,TGCAGCGTGAGTCTAGCGGGAGTGGCAGATACGCAGTATTTT
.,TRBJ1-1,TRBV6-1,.,CASSARSGPWNTEAFF,TGTGCCAGCAGTGCCCGTTCGGGGCCCTGGAACACTGAAGCTTTCTTT
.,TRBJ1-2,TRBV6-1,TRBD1,CASSERDRGNYGYTF,TGTGCCAGCAGTGAAAGGGACAGGGGGAACTATGGCTACACCTTC
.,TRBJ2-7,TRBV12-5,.,CASGTLGRGEQYF,TGTGCTAGTGGAACCTTAGGAAGGGGCGAGCAGTACTTC
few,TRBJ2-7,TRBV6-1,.,CASRISSYEQYF,TGTGCCAGCAGAATCTCCAGCTACGAGCAGTACTTC
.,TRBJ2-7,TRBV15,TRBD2,CATSRDKREGYEQYF,TGTGCCACCAGCAGAGATAAACGGGAGGGCTACGAGCAGTACTTC
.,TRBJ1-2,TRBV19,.,CASRVPANYGYTF,TGTGCCAGTAGGGTCCCAGCTAACTATGGCTACACCTTC